Considering frequency, the clone carrying this T cell receptor beta chain is medium-sized. Its target is unknown. Every CD8+ T cell subset underwent triplicate sorting at around 280,000 cells apiece. The authors made the TRB cDNA libraries by 5' RACE using UMI labels. TCRdb re-called the 5' RACE reads and gives one entry per CDR3 protein, without DNA. In total, the table holds approximately 41,000 distinct CDR3 sequences. The data were taken from a study of CXCR3-negative and CXCR3-positive naive CD8 T cells. Regarding the study as a whole: The level of CXCR3 expression partially decreased after cryopreservation; the majority of assays used fresh PBMCs.

The sequenced material came from memory CD8+ T cells from blood. This clonotype was obtained from a human donor in good health. Some clones in this sample may be carry-over from other donors' samples.

CDR3 in amino acids: CSAVDGYNTGELFF. This sequence joins TRBV20-1 and TRBJ2-2. The CDR3 is 14 amino acids. In germline, CDR1 is DFQATT, CDR2 SNEGSKA (reference sequence).